These 21 T cell receptor beta chains were all obtained from the same sample, sequenced in a study of cytomegalovirus exposure and HLA in healthy donors. The PCR had 60 Vbeta and 13 Jbeta primers. The data were produced by immunoSEQ multiplex PCR, yet TCRdb's version contains in-frame clones alone and is incomplete. The sample lists 160,000 or so clones, 70% to 85% occurring once. The sample was PBMCs. These receptors were taken from a male donor in good health and CMV-seronegative.

This clone was seen only a few times. The V call is TRBV6-1, the J call TRBJ2-1; maybe TRBD2 (6 bases). The V gene's germline CDR1 is MNHNS and CDR2 SASEGT. Trimming removed 7 bases at V and 1 base at J, with 11 bases between. This CDR3 contains 14 residues. The CDR3 sequence: CASIMGGSYNEQFF. CDR3 sequence (DNA): TGTGCCAGCATTATGGGAGGATCCTACAATGAGCAGTTCTTC.

V gene TRBV5-1 combines with J gene TRBJ1-1; TRBD1 matches at 8 bases. Germline values: CDR1 SGHRS, CDR2 YFSETQ. CDR3 size: 16 residues. V lost 4 bases to trimming and J lost 5 bases; unmatched junction nucleotides: 13. The CDR3 nucleotides read TGCGCCAGCAGCCCAACCCCAAATACAGGGGGGACTGAAGCTTTCTTT. Translated, it gives CASSPTPNTGGTEAFF.

This rearrangement joins TRBV28 to TRBJ2-5, with 9 bases identical to TRBD2. The V gene end was trimmed by 2 bases and the J gene end by 2 bases; junction bases not matched to a gene: 0. Germline assignment: CDR1 MDHEN and CDR2 SYDVKM. The CDR3 is 14 amino acids. The chain's CDR3 is CASSLAGGQETQYF. The CDR3 bases are TGTGCCAGCAGTTTAGCGGGAGGGCAAGAGACCCAGTACTTC.

The genes are TRBV4-3 and TRBJ2-6; TRBD1 matches 8 bases. This CDR3 region has 17 residues. Germline V gives CDR1 LGHNA, CDR2 YSLEER. J gave up 2 bases and V 4 bases, and 7 bases lay outside the gene matches. CDR3 coding DNA: TGCGCCAGCAGCCTCGGGACAGGAAGCCCTGGGGCCAACGTCCTGACTTTC. This gives the protein CASSLGTGSPGANVLTF.

Only a few counts were recorded for this clone. The V gene is TRBV2, the J gene TRBJ1-2; D ambiguous. The V and J ends lost 11 bases and 1 base respectively, with 11 bases between them. This CDR3 has 12 residues. CDR1 is SNHLY and CDR2 is FYNNEI in the germline V gene. The CDR3 DNA reads TGTGCCGGGCTCACGTATAACTATGGCTACACCTTC. Its protein is CAGLTYNYGYTF.

This clone was seen a handful of times. The chain links TRBV28 to TRBJ1-1; D is ambiguous. The CDR3 is 14 residues long. V was trimmed by 1 base and J by 0 bases, leaving 6 bases between them. CDR1 and CDR2 from the germline V gene are MDHEN and SYDVKM. CDR3 DNA sequence: TGTGCCAGCAGTTTATACTCAATGAACACTGAAGCTTTCTTT. Amino acid sequence: CASSLYSMNTEAFF.

This clone was seen just once. The V gene is TRBV5-1, the J gene TRBJ2-1; 7 bases fit TRBD2. The V gene end was trimmed by 5 bases and the J gene end by 7 bases; junction bases not matched to a gene: 6. This CDR3 is 13 amino acids long. Germline V gene sequence: CDR1 SGHRS, CDR2 YFSETQ. The CDR3 DNA follows: TGCGCCAGCAGACCGGGGGGAGGGAATGAGCAGTTCTTC. This encodes CASRPGGGNEQFF.

This chain joins TRBV5-1 and TRBJ1-2; D is unclear. CDR3 length equals 15 residues. Trimming removed 2 bases at V and 4 bases at J, with 15 bases between. Germline CDR1 and CDR2: SGHRS and YFSETQ. CDR3 coding DNA: TGCGCCAGCAGCTTAACTCAACCCCCACCCTATGGCTACACCTTC. As protein: CASSLTQPPPYGYTF.

The chain recombines TRBV4-2 with TRBJ2-1, with 7 bases that match TRBD2. The CDR3 extends over 15 amino acids. The germline V gene encodes CDR1 LGHNA and CDR2 YNFKEQ. V lost 1 base, J lost 7 bases, and 7 bases stayed unmatched. CDR3 loop: CASSQGTRVGNEQFF. The CDR3 DNA follows: TGTGCCAGCAGCCAAGGGACTAGAGTGGGAAATGAGCAGTTCTTC.

The chain employs TRBV27 and TRBJ1-2; 10 bases map to TRBD1. Unmatched junction bases numbered 3, after V lost 0 bases and J lost 5 bases. CDR3 length: 15 amino acids. Per germline, CDR1 MNHEY and CDR2 SMNVEV (reference sequence). DNA of the CDR3: TGTGCCAGCAGTTTATCCCCGGGACAGGGGTATGGCTACACCTTC. Residues: CASSLSPGQGYGYTF.

The chain couples TRBV28 to TRBJ2-5, with D uncertain. The CDR3 runs 12 residues. Looked up from germline, CDR1 is MDHEN and CDR2 is SYDVKM. V lost 6 bases and J lost 2, with 7 bases in between. In nucleotides, the CDR3 is TGTGCCAGCAGAACAGCACAAGAGACCCAGTACTTC. The encoded protein is CASRTAQETQYF.

This clone was seen a few times. The J gene is TRBJ1-6, the V gene TRBV7-9; a possible D gene is TRBD1 (6 bases). Germline V gives CDR1 SEHNR, CDR2 FQNEAQ (reference sequence). V lost 5 bases to trimming and J lost 5 bases, with 13 bases between them. The length of the CDR3 is 15 residues. Written as DNA, the CDR3 is TGTGCCAGCAGCCCCTCGGGACATAATAATTCACCCCTCCACTTT. It encodes CASSPSGHNNSPLHF.

This clone was observed a handful of times. This sample also contains other DNA sequences that code for the same CDR3. The chain links TRBV15 to TRBJ1-2; D possibly corresponds to TRBD1 (5 bases). Trimming pared 5 bases from V and 3 bases from J, leaving 16 bases between. The germline CDR1 and CDR2 sequences are LNHNV and YYDKDF (reference sequence). The CDR3 sequence is 15 residues long. The CDR3 loop reads CATSPPGRGYYGYTF. The CDR3 coding sequence is TGTGCCACCAGCCCACCAGGAAGGGGTTACTATGGCTACACCTTC.

The V and J genes are TRBV9 and TRBJ2-7, with TRBD2 matching 11 bases. The CDR3 runs 17 residues. Germline lookup yields CDR1 SGDLS and CDR2 YYNGEE. J was trimmed by 5 bases and V by 2 bases; bases with no gene match: 12. In nucleotides, the CDR3 is TGTGCCAGCAGCGTGGAGGGGGTACTAGCGGGAGAACACGAGCAGTACTTC. Its protein product is CASSVEGVLAGEHEQYF. Variable domain in full (rest from reference TRBV9 and TRBJ2-7): DSGVTQTPKHLITATGQRVTLRCSPRSGDLSVYWYQQSLDQGLQFLIQYYNGEERAKGNILERFSAQQFPDLHSELNLSSLELGDSALYFCASSVEGVLAGEHEQYFGPGTRLTVT.

The J gene is TRBJ2-1, the V gene TRBV5-1, with D possibly matching TRBD2 (6 bases). Trimming pared 0 bases from V and 7 bases from J, leaving 20 bases between. CDR1 and CDR2 from the germline V gene are SGHRS and YFSETQ. CDR3 length: 17 residues. CDR3 nucleotides: TGCGCCAGCAGCTTGGCGAGCGGGTTCAGTTTCGGTAATGAGCAGTTCTTC. The encoded protein is CASSLASGFSFGNEQFF.

V is TRBV6-6 and J is TRBJ1-1; TRBD1 agrees at 8 bases. CDR1 and CDR2 from the germline V gene are MNHNY and SVGAGI (reference sequence). The ends lost 4 bases at V and 2 bases at J; junction bases unmatched: 6. The CDR3 consists of 15 residues. Here the CDR3 reads CASSLGQGANTEAFF. In DNA, the CDR3 is TGTGCCAGCAGTTTGGGGCAGGGGGCTAACACTGAAGCTTTCTTT.

The gene calls are TRBV2 and TRBJ2-2; TRBD1 aligns across 9 bases. The junction had 2 bases not matched to a gene; V was cut back by 6 bases and J by 9 bases. Germline assignment: CDR1 SNHLY and CDR2 FYNNEI. The CDR3 consists of 12 residues. The CDR3 here is CASRQGARELFF. CDR3 DNA: TGTGCCAGCAGACAGGGGGCGCGGGAGCTGTTTTTT. The whole variable domain, remainder taken from reference TRBV2 and TRBJ2-2, is EPEVTQTPSHQVTQMGQEVILRCVPISNHLYFYWYRQILGQKVEFLVSFYNNEISEKSEIFDDQFSVERPDGSNFTLKIRSTKLEDSAMYFCASRQGARELFFGEGSRLTVL.

The V call is TRBV4-1, the J call TRBJ2-3; the D gene is possibly TRBD1 (5 bases). This CDR3 contains 13 residues. Germline V gives CDR1 MGHRA, CDR2 YSYEKL. V lost 4 bases to trimming and J lost 4 bases, with 9 bases between them. CDR3 in amino acids: CASSRQGPDTQYF. The CDR3 DNA reads as TGCGCCAGCAGCCGCCAGGGCCCAGATACGCAGTATTTT.

The chain uses TRBV9 and TRBJ2-2; 12 bases fit TRBD2. The CDR3 is 16 residues long. Looked up from germline, CDR1 is SGDLS and CDR2 is YYNGEE. The J segment lost 4 bases and the V segment lost 0 bases, leaving 1 base of the junction unmatched. The CDR3 reads CASSVVTSGSTGELFF. The DNA for the CDR3 is TGTGCCAGCAGCGTAGTGACTAGCGGGAGCACCGGGGAGCTGTTTTTT.

The V call is TRBV7-9, the J call TRBJ2-5; a weak D match, TRBD1 (5 bases). From germline, CDR1 is SEHNR and CDR2 FQNEAQ (reference sequence). CDR3 length: 13 amino acids. Trimming removed 7 bases at V and 5 bases at J, with 14 bases between. The CDR3 sequence is CASTRQSHETQYF. The CDR3 nucleotides are TGTGCCAGCACCCGACAGAGCCACGAGACCCAGTACTTC.

The V call is TRBV5-8, the J call TRBJ2-7; possible D gene TRBD2, 6 bases. Germline V lookup: CDR1 SGHTS, CDR2 YDEGEE. V lost 6 bases and J 2 bases, leaving 15 bases between the germline ends. CDR3 size: 14 residues. This CDR3 is CASILHGSPYEQYF. The DNA of the CDR3 is TGTGCCAGCATCCTACACGGGAGTCCCTACGAGCAGTACTTC.